The 27 T cell receptor beta chains reported below all come from one sample, sequenced in a study of CD8 T cells in Susac syndrome. Roughly 0.45 to 1 ug RNA was reverse transcribed with random hexamers. TCRdb re-derived calls from the immunoSEQ multiplex PCR reads in MiXCR, one entry per CDR3 protein. The sample includes fewer than 200,000 distinct CDR3 sequences, 91% of them seen just once. Material: CD4+ T cells from PBMCs. These receptors came from a human donor with Susac syndrome.

The chain links TRBV11-2 to TRBJ2-6; a weak D match, TRBD2 (6 bases). The V end lost 5 bases, the J end lost 0 bases, and 8 bases lay between the germline ends. Germline CDR1 SGHAT, CDR2 FQNNGV. This CDR3 comprises 15 residues. For the CDR3, the DNA is TGTGCCAGCAGCCGGGGGAGCTCTGGGGCCAACGTCCTGACTTTC. Protein: CASSRGSSGANVLTF.

The V gene is TRBV20-1, the J gene TRBJ2-3, with TRBD2 matching over 8 bases. Trimming at V came to 1 base and at J to 4 bases, leaving 10 bases not matched to a gene. The CDR3 consists of 16 residues. Germline CDR1 reads DFQATT; CDR2 reads SNEGSKA (reference sequence). CDR3 DNA: TGCAGTGCTAGAGGTGGCGCGGGAGGCCTCTCAGATACGCAGTATTTT. Translated: CSARGGAGGLSDTQYF.

The rearrangement links TRBV5-1 to TRBJ1-1; D not resolved. This CDR3 spans 14 amino acids. V was shortened by 4 bases and J by 1 base, with 11 bases between the two germline ends. Germline loops: CDR1 SGHRS, CDR2 YFSETQ. Written as DNA, the CDR3 is TGCGCCAGCAGCCCACGTTGGGAGAACACTGAAGCTTTCTTT. The encoded protein is CASSPRWENTEAFF.

The chain joins TRBV9 to TRBJ2-3, with 10 positions matching TRBD1. The V gene's germline CDR1 is SGDLS and CDR2 YYNGEE. The length of the CDR3 is 17 residues. V dropped 0 bases and J dropped 6; count of bases not matched to a gene: 10. This chain's CDR3 is CASSVAPRDRGKDTQYF. CDR3 DNA sequence: TGTGCCAGCAGCGTAGCTCCCCGGGACAGGGGTAAGGATACGCAGTATTTT.

In this sample, this clonotype turned up once. The V gene is TRBV9, the J gene TRBJ1-1; 7 nucleotides align to TRBD1. Germline V gives CDR1 SGDLS, CDR2 YYNGEE. The CDR3 totals 14 residues. V gave up 3 bases and J gave up 0 bases; unmatched junction bases: 2. The CDR3 coding sequence is TGTGCCAGCAGCGGACAGGGTGTGAACACTGAAGCTTTCTTT. This encodes CASSGQGVNTEAFF.

The rearrangement uses TRBV9 and TRBJ2-1; D is possibly TRBD2 (6 bases). The CDR3 runs 16 residues. V shed 4 bases and J shed 8 bases, with 22 bases lying between them. The germline V gene encodes CDR1 SGDLS and CDR2 YYNGEE. CDR3 coding DNA: TGTGCCAGCAGCATTCAGGCCGCGGCGGGATTTTATGAGCAGTTCTTC. Translated: CASSIQAAAGFYEQFF. The variable domain in full, completed from reference TRBV9 and TRBJ2-1, reads DSGVTQTPKHLITATGQRVTLRCSPRSGDLSVYWYQQSLDQGLQFLIQYYNGEERAKGNILERFSAQQFPDLHSELNLSSLELGDSALYFCASSIQAAAGFYEQFFGPGTRLTVL.

This chain connects TRBV28 to TRBJ2-1; 11 bases align to TRBD2. With V trimmed by 6 bases and J by 0 bases, 10 bases remained unmatched. There are 18 residues in the CDR3. The germline CDR1 and CDR2 sequences are MDHEN and SYDVKM. The CDR3 region has the DNA TGTGCCAGCAGAATAGGGACTAGCGGAGTTAGCTCCTACAATGAGCAGTTCTTC. Amino acids: CASRIGTSGVSSYNEQFF.

The rearrangement links TRBV20-1 to TRBJ2-7; possibly TRBD1 or TRBD2 for D (5 bases each). The CDR3 loop spans 16 amino acids. CDR1 and CDR2 (germline): DFQATT, SNEGSKA (reference sequence). Trimming left V 3 bases short and J 4 bases short, with 22 bases between. The CDR3: CSASSEWGGWTYEQYF. The CDR3 DNA is TGCAGTGCTAGTTCCGAATGGGGCGGGTGGACATACGAGCAGTACTTC.

The V and J genes are TRBV12-3 or TRBV12-4 and TRBJ1-5; unclear D gene. The CDR3 has 16 amino acids. V was cut by 5 bases and J by 0 bases, with 14 bases left in between. The CDR3 spells CASSIHSGYSNQPQHF. CDR3 nucleotides: TGTGCCAGCAGTATACACAGTGGGTATAGCAATCAGCCCCAGCATTTT.

CDR3 protein: CSGAGPYEQYF. DNA for the CDR3: TGCAGTGGGGCGGGACCCTACGAGCAGTACTTC. V and J are TRBV20-1 and TRBJ2-7, with D tentatively TRBD2 (6 bases). V was trimmed by 7 bases and J by 2 bases, leaving 9 bases between them. Germline V lookup: CDR1 DFQATT, CDR2 SNEGSKA (reference sequence). This CDR3 spans 11 amino acids.

V gene TRBV19 combines with J gene TRBJ1-6, with 9 bases fitting TRBD1. Germline trimming cut 4 bases from V and 7 bases from J; bases unmatched to any gene: 14. The CDR3 spans 18 residues. CDR1 and CDR2 (germline): LNHDA, SQIVND (reference sequence). CDR3 sequence reads: CASSTLATGTGINSPLHF. As DNA, the CDR3 is TGTGCCAGTAGTACATTGGCTACCGGGACAGGGATAAATTCACCCCTCCACTTT.

This clonotype was observed a single time. V and J are TRBV28 and TRBJ1-1; the D is unclear. Per germline, CDR1 MDHEN and CDR2 SYDVKM. This CDR3 is built from 12 residues. The germline V and J ends were trimmed by 6 bases and 0 bases, with 5 bases remaining between them. CDR3 amino acids: CASRPLNTEAFF. DNA of the CDR3: TGTGCCAGCAGACCTTTGAACACTGAAGCTTTCTTT.

The chain uses TRBV5-4 and TRBJ1-1, with D perhaps matching TRBD1 (6 bases). This CDR3 has 15 amino acids. The germline CDR1 and CDR2 sequences are SGHNT and YYREEE (reference sequence). Trimming took 4 bases from V and 1 from J, leaving 14 bases between them. CDR3 in amino acids: CASSPEGGRNTEAFF. The CDR3 DNA sequence: TGTGCCAGCAGCCCGGAGGGGGGGAGGAACACTGAAGCTTTCTTT.

The rearrangement joins TRBV5-1 to TRBJ2-3; D call uncertain. The ends were cut back, 0 bases at V and 0 bases at J, with 11 bases in the middle. Germline V gene sequence: CDR1 SGHRS, CDR2 YFSETQ. CDR3 size: 16 residues. Here the CDR3 DNA reads TGCGCCAGCAGCTTGGCCGAGGACCCTAGCACAGATACGCAGTATTTT. This gives the protein CASSLAEDPSTDTQYF.

On this clonotype: At one of its ends the junction is not consistent with the germline gene, which may arise from a read error. This chain links TRBV5-1 with TRBJ2-2, with D perhaps assigned TRBD1 or TRBD2 (5 bases each). The CDR3 totals 18 residues. Germline CDR1 is SGHRS and CDR2 is YFSETQ. The DNA of the CDR3 is TGCGCCAGCAGCTTGGTGCGTGGTTTGGGGGTGAACAACGGGGAGCTGTTTTTT. It translates to CASSLVRGLGVNNGELFF.

The chain couples TRBV20-1 to TRBJ1-1, with 9 bases aligning to TRBD1. The CDR3 runs 15 residues. Trimming at V came to 1 base and at J to 1 base, leaving 4 bases not matched to a gene. From germline, CDR1 is DFQATT and CDR2 SNEGSKA (reference sequence). CDR3 coding DNA: TGCAGTGCTAGAGGGACGGACAGGGGGAACACTGAAGCTTTCTTT. Amino acids: CSARGTDRGNTEAFF.

This clonotype was observed a single time. The gene calls are TRBV6-1 and TRBJ1-4, with TRBD1 identical over 10 bases. From germline, CDR1 is MNHNS and CDR2 SASEGT. The V segment lost 4 bases and the J segment 16 bases; nucleotides outside the gene matches: 9. This CDR3 is built from 13 residues. DNA for the CDR3: TGTGCCAGCAGTGGGGAGACAGGGGGCGTTCGGTTTTTT. Translating it yields CASSGETGGVRFF.

The chain recombines TRBV29-1 with TRBJ1-3; D not resolved. Trimming took off 3 bases at V and 4 bases at J, with 10 bases between the two ends. CDR1 and CDR2 (germline): SQVTM, ANQGSEA. The CDR3 loop spans 13 amino acids. DNA of the CDR3: TGCAGCGTTGATAGCGACCCGGGAAACACCATATATTTT. This encodes CSVDSDPGNTIYF.

The chain employs TRBV6-6 and TRBJ2-7, with 12 bases identical to TRBD2. Germline loops: CDR1 MNHNY, CDR2 SVGAGI (reference sequence). This CDR3 spans 16 amino acids. V was pared by 6 bases and J by 4 bases, with 10 bases of the junction left unmatched. CDR3 amino acids: CASRPLAGGPVYEQYF. CDR3 coding DNA: TGTGCCAGCAGGCCCCTAGCGGGAGGGCCTGTTTACGAGCAGTACTTC.

V usage is TRBV7-8 and J usage is TRBJ1-2; 7 bases fit TRBD1. The CDR3 loop spans 15 amino acids. V trimming: 0 bases; J trimming: 8 bases; junction bases outside the gene matches: 9. CDR1 and CDR2 from the germline V gene are SGHVS and FQNEAQ. The CDR3: CASSLARQGGGGYTF. CDR3 DNA: TGTGCCAGCAGCTTAGCAAGGCAGGGGGGGGGCGGCTACACCTTC.

V and J are TRBV7-9 and TRBJ2-3; D may match TRBD1 or TRBD2 (7 bases each). The V gene's germline CDR1 is SEHNR and CDR2 FQNEAQ (reference sequence). This CDR3 has 14 amino acids. V lost 5 bases, J lost 5 bases, and 14 bases lay in between. CDR3 loop: CASSRGGGGDTQYF. CDR3 DNA sequence: TGTGCCAGCAGCCGAGGGGGCGGGGGAGATACGCAGTATTTT.

The chain has TRBV19 and TRBJ2-5; the match to TRBD1 covers 7 bases. Germline V gene data show CDR1 as LNHDA and CDR2 as SQIVND (reference sequence). This CDR3 comprises 13 residues. Trimming cost V 5 bases and J 9 bases; bases outside gene matches: 9. The CDR3 DNA reads as TGTGCCAGTAGTGTCCGGGACAGTCTATCCCAGTACTTC. Amino acid sequence: CASSVRDSLSQYF.

The rearrangement links TRBV20-1 to TRBJ2-5, with unresolved D. CDR1 is DFQATT and CDR2 is SNEGSKA in the germline V gene (reference sequence). V was clipped by 3 bases and J by 5 bases, with 13 bases between them. CDR3 length equals 13 residues. The CDR3 DNA reads as TGCAGTGCTAGGAGACACCTAGGGGAGACCCAGTACTTC. This codes for CSARRHLGETQYF.

The chain joins TRBV6-5 to TRBJ1-1; 9 nucleotides align to TRBD1. CDR3 length: 12 residues. Germline V gene data show CDR1 as MNHEY and CDR2 as SVGAGI. V shed 10 bases, J shed 8 bases, and the junction held 8 bases outside the gene matches. The CDR3 protein is CAIATGTGEAFF. CDR3 nucleotide sequence: TGTGCCATTGCGACCGGGACAGGGGAAGCTTTCTTT.

V gene TRBV5-6 combines with J gene TRBJ2-5, with 7 bases fitting TRBD1. Germline V gene data show CDR1 as SGHDT and CDR2 as YYEEEE. CDR3 length: 14 amino acids. Trimming removed 2 bases from V and 0 bases from J; junction bases left unmatched: 1. Written as DNA, the CDR3 is TGTGCCAGCAGCTTACAGGGGAACCAAGAGACCCAGTACTTC. Its translation: CASSLQGNQETQYF.

This clonotype is a singleton in its sample. The chain has TRBV6-1 and TRBJ2-3, with 11 bases identical to TRBD2. V lost 6 bases, J lost 2 bases, and 7 bases stayed unmatched. This CDR3 is 16 amino acids long. In germline, CDR1 is MNHNS, CDR2 SASEGT. The CDR3 DNA is TGTGCCAGCAGGACGACTAGCGGGACCAACACAGATACGCAGTATTTT. It encodes CASRTTSGTNTDTQYF.

This clonotype was observed a single time. V and J are TRBV12-3 or TRBV12-4 and TRBJ2-5, with D possibly being TRBD2 (6 bases). The CDR3 contains 14 residues. Between the trimmed V and J ends, which lost 6 bases and 5 bases, there was a span of 16 bases. The CDR3 nucleotides read TGTGCCAGCAGCCTAAGAGCGGGCTACGAGACCCAGTACTTC. Translated, it gives CASSLRAGYETQYF.